A selection of T cell receptor beta chains follows, all from one sample in a study of blood T cell repertoires in COVID-19. Here immunoSEQ multiplex PCR was the method, and the copy in TCRdb shows in-frame clones only, minus some. The sample carries 120,000 to 150,000 clones, over 80% recorded once. The sequenced sample was peripheral blood. The receptors were gathered from a woman in her thirties or forties with active or convalescent COVID-19. Each CDR3 is given with its conserved first and last residue. Fields, in order: V gene, clone size, J gene, D gene, CDR3 DNA, CDR3 protein. The D gene is left open where the match is weak. Clone size appears in some rows only: once, few, many, or a class for an expanded clone.

>TRBV18|NA|TRBJ1-1|NA
TGTGCCACCTCGGAAGGGGCGAGGAACACTGAAGCTTTCTTT
CATSEGARNTEAFF
>TRBV4-3|NA|TRBJ1-2|TRBD1
TGCGCCAGCAGCCAAGAAGGGACAGGAGCCTATGGCTACACCTTC
CASSQEGTGAYGYTF
>TRBV19|NA|TRBJ1-1|TRBD1
TGTGCCAGTAGGACCGGGGACAGGGGGAACACTGAAGCTTTCTTT
CASRTGDRGNTEAFF
>TRBV6-5|NA|TRBJ2-5|NA
TGTGCCAGCAGTTACGAGGAGGGGGCCGAGACCCAGTACTTC
CASSYEEGAETQYF
>TRBV7-2|few|TRBJ1-1|NA
TGTGCCAGCAGCTCTAGCTTGAACACTGAAGCTTTCTTT
CASSSSLNTEAFF
>TRBV9|NA|TRBJ1-1|NA
TGTGCCAGCAGCGTAGTCGGGGGACGGGGCACTGAAGCTTTCTTT
CASSVVGGRGTEAFF
>TRBV29-1|NA|TRBJ2-2|TRBD2
TGCAGCGTCCCTAGCGGGGGACTCACCGGGGAGCTGTTTTTT
CSVPSGGLTGELFF
>TRBV28|NA|TRBJ1-5|NA
TGTGCCAGCAGTTTGAAAGGGGGTCAGCCCCAGCATTTT
CASSLKGGQPQHF
>TRBV11-3|NA|TRBJ2-7|TRBD1
TGTGCCAGCCGACACCCAGGGACAGGGTACTACGAGCAGTACTTC
CASRHPGTGYYEQYF
>TRBV19|NA|TRBJ2-5|TRBD1
TGTGCCAGTAGTATAGGGACAGGGGATGCGGCAGAGACCCAGTACTTC
CASSIGTGDAAETQYF
>TRBV18|NA|TRBJ2-7|TRBD1
TGTGCCAGCTCACCGGGACAGGTGAGCCACGAGCAGTACTTC
CASSPGQVSHEQYF
>TRBV6-1|NA|TRBJ1-6|TRBD1
TGTGCCAGCAGTGAAGTCGAAGGACAGGGGGCACCACCCCTCCACTTT
CASSEVEGQGAPPLHF
>TRBV6-5|NA|TRBJ1-6|TRBD1
TGTGCCAGCAGGTTGACAGGGGATATTAATTCACCCCTCCACTTT
CASRLTGDINSPLHF
>TRBV5-4|NA|TRBJ2-7|NA
TGTGCCAGCAGCTCACCCAGGGAAGTATCCTACGAGCAGTACTTC
CASSSPREVSYEQYF
>TRBV28|NA|TRBJ1-1|TRBD1
TGTGCCAGCAGTTCTCCAAGCCCACAGGGGGGCACTGAAGCTTTCTTT
CASSSPSPQGGTEAFF
>TRBV19|NA|TRBJ2-1|TRBD2
TGTGCCAGTAGTTCCCCCAGGCGGGGGTCGTCGTTCTACAATGAGCAGTTCTTC
CASSSPRRGSSFYNEQFF
>TRBV18|NA|TRBJ1-1|NA
TGTGCCAGCTCACCTCAAACAGTGAACACTGAAGCTTTCTTT
CASSPQTVNTEAFF
>TRBV24-1|NA|TRBJ2-1|TRBD1
TGTGCCACCAGTTCGAGACAGGGGTACAATGAGCAGTTCTTC
CATSSRQGYNEQFF
>TRBV12-3/TRBV12-4|NA|TRBJ1-1|TRBD1
TGTGCCAGCAGTCGACAGGGGATGGCTGCTTTCTTT
CASSRQGMAAFF
>TRBV6-2/TRBV6-3|NA|TRBJ1-5|NA
TGTGCCAGCAGTCCCATACAGGGCCTAAATCAGCCCCAGCATTTT
CASSPIQGLNQPQHF
>TRBV5-5|once|TRBJ1-1|NA
TGTGCCAGCAGCGCCTTCACCCTCGGGAAGAACACTGAAGCTTTCTTT
CASSAFTLGKNTEAFF
>TRBV6-5|NA|TRBJ1-2|NA
TGTGCCAGCAGTTACTCCTATGCAGGGGACGGCTACACCTTC
CASSYSYAGDGYTF
>TRBV11-2|NA|TRBJ1-1|TRBD1
TGTGCCAGCAGCTTAGCTCCCGGGACAGGGGGCAGAACGGCTTTCTTT
CASSLAPGTGGRTAFF
>TRBV7-7|NA|TRBJ2-2|NA
TGTGCCAGCAGCCCGAACAGTAGAGTTAACGGGGAGCTGTTTTTT
CASSPNSRVNGELFF
>TRBV30|NA|TRBJ2-5|NA
TGTGCCTCAACAGGGATCGCCCAAGAGACCCAGTACTTC
CASTGIAQETQYF
>TRBV7-2|NA|TRBJ2-2|NA
TGTGCCAGCAGCGCCCGGATCGAGGGGGCCGGGGAGCTGTTTTTT
CASSARIEGAGELFF
>TRBV2|NA|TRBJ1-5|NA
TGTGCCACCTCGAGGGTGAGCAATCAGCCCCAGCATTTT
CATSRVSNQPQHF
>TRBV4-3|NA|TRBJ1-3|NA
TGCGCCAGCAGCCAAGATCCAGGGGCGGCTGGAAACACCATATATTTT
CASSQDPGAAGNTIYF
>TRBV11-2|NA|TRBJ2-2|NA
TGTGCCAGCAGCCCCCTACGACAGACGAACACCGGGGAGCTGTTTTTT
CASSPLRQTNTGELFF
>TRBV28|NA|TRBJ1-5|NA
TGTGCCAGCAGTTCGGGGTCCCTTTCCTTCCCCCTAAGCAATCAGCCCCAGCATTTT
CASSSGSLSFPLSNQPQHF
>TRBV28|NA|TRBJ1-4|TRBD1
TGTGCCAGCGCAGACGGACAGGGCCCTACAACTAATGAAAAACTGTTTTTT
CASADGQGPTTNEKLFF
>TRBV19|NA|TRBJ1-6|NA
TGTGCCAGCAGGGACACCCCGGCGGGTAATTCACCCCTCCACTTT
CASRDTPAGNSPLHF
>TRBV10-1|NA|TRBJ1-2|NA
TGCGCCAGCAGTGAGAGCGACCTTAACTATGGCTACACCTTC
CASSESDLNYGYTF
>TRBV29-1|few|TRBJ1-1|NA
TGCAGCGTTGATAGGGGGAACACTGAAGCTTTCTTT
CSVDRGNTEAFF
>TRBV5-4|NA|TRBJ1-2|NA
TGTGCCAGCAGCTTGGAGAGGGTCGGCGGCTACACCTTC
CASSLERVGGYTF
>TRBV7-9|NA|TRBJ1-1|NA
TGTGCCAGCAGCTACAGGATGGCTGAAGCTTTCTTT
CASSYRMAEAFF
>TRBV5-5|NA|TRBJ1-4|TRBD1
TGTGCCAGCAGCTCGCGACAGGGAGAGGACTTGGAAAAACTGTTTTTT
CASSSRQGEDLEKLFF
>TRBV19|NA|TRBJ1-5|TRBD1
TGTGCCAGTAGTCCCGACAGGGGGCGAGGAAATCAGCCCCAGCATTTT
CASSPDRGRGNQPQHF
>TRBV5-1|NA|TRBJ2-2|TRBD2
TGCGCCAGCAGCTTGGCCGGGGGGGCCCGGGAGCTGTTTTTT
CASSLAGGARELFF
>TRBV5-6|NA|TRBJ1-6|NA
TGTGCCAGCAGCTTGAAAGGGAGCTCCTATAATTCACCCCTCCACTTT
CASSLKGSSYNSPLHF
>TRBV9|NA|TRBJ2-7|TRBD1
TGTGCCAGCAGCGCACAGGGACAGGGGCCATACGAGCAGTACTTC
CASSAQGQGPYEQYF
>TRBV4-2|NA|TRBJ1-2|TRBD1
TGTGCCAGCAGCCAAACCCCAACCGGACAGGGGGGCTATGGCTACACCTTC
CASSQTPTGQGGYGYTF
>TRBV12-3/TRBV12-4|NA|TRBJ1-6|NA
TGTGCCAGCAGTGGGGCTAATTCACCCCTCCACTTT
CASSGANSPLHF
>TRBV30|few|TRBJ1-1|TRBD1
TGTGCCTGGAACAGGGGGGAGAACACTGAAGCTTTCTTT
CAWNRGENTEAFF
>TRBV28|NA|TRBJ2-6|NA
TGTGCCAGCACCGTTTCGGGGGCTGGGGCCAACGTCCTGACTTTC
CASTVSGAGANVLTF
>TRBV4-3|NA|TRBJ2-7|NA
TGCGCCAGCAGCCAAGATGGAGGAGGGGCCCAACCCGCCTACGAGCAGTACTTC
CASSQDGGGAQPAYEQYF
>TRBV28|NA|TRBJ1-1|TRBD1
TGTGCCAGCAGCATGGGACAGGGAAAGACTGAAGCTTTCTTT
CASSMGQGKTEAFF
>TRBV18|NA|TRBJ2-3|TRBD1
TGTGCCAGCTCACCGGGACAGCGCACAGATACGCAGTATTTT
CASSPGQRTDTQYF